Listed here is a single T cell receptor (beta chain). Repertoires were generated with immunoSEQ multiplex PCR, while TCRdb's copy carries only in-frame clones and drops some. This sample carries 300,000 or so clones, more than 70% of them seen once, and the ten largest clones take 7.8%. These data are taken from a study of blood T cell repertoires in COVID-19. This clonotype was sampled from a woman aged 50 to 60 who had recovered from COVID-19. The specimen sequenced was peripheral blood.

Here the CDR3 reads CASSVDAGRANTIYF. CDR3 coding DNA: TGTGCCAGCAGCGTAGACGCAGGGAGGGCAAACACCATATATTTT. The chain joins TRBV9 to TRBJ1-3, with D perhaps matching TRBD1 (5 bases). V dropped 0 bases and J dropped 6 bases, with 13 bases sitting between them. In germline, CDR1 is SGDLS, CDR2 YYNGEE. The CDR3 has 15 residues.